Described below is a single TCR beta chain sequence and its context. No antigen is known for it. Expressed TCRB transcripts were sequenced, since all the RNA that had been isolated was reverse transcribed. Method: immunoSEQ multiplex PCR; TCRdb's copy keeps in-frame clones and lacks some. The repertoire has around 430,000 clones, 25% to 35% of them found once; the top ten carry around 0.065%. Each of the sorted populations had a purity greater than 98%. The CDR3 is 12 amino acids. CDR1 is SQVTM and CDR2 is ANQGSEA in the germline V gene. Between the trimmed V and J ends, which lost 4 bases and 4 bases, there was a span of 11 bases. The data were obtained in a study of beta chain features in type 1 diabetes. Study outcomes and limitations: When cDNA is sequenced, cells with high TCR expression could be over-represented. Researchers report that Type 1 diabetes patients had moderately but significantly shorter TCRB CDR3s across all four CD4+ subsets.

This TCR derives from a man between 18 and 29 years old in good health. J is TRBJ2-7 and V is TRBV29-1; TRBD1 or TRBD2 may be the D gene (5 bases each). The sequenced material came from naive CD4+ T cells from blood. The CDR3 reads CSVGGTLYEQYF. For the CDR3, the DNA is TGCAGCGTTGGGGGGACGCTGTACGAGCAGTACTTC.